The rows below give T cell receptor beta chains drawn from one sample of a study of T cells in Graves' hyperthyroidism and ophthalmopathy. TCRdb redid the calling of the multiplex PCR reads with MiXCR, one entry per CDR3 protein. Of some 770,000 distinct CDR3 sequences detected, 16% appear once; the ten largest clones hold under 9.5%. Sequenced material: blood. These receptors came from a man in his late teens or twenties with Graves' hyperthyroidism. CDR3s include the opening cysteine and the closing phenylalanine or tryptophan. D genes are given only for firm matches. Size values are once, few and many counts, or a class for expanded clones, and some rows have none.

v_call	cdr3_length	d_call	j_call	clone_size	cdr3_aa	cdr3_nt
TRBV20-1	14	-	TRBJ2-1	-	CSAVRLVLGNEQFF	TGCAGTGCCGTCCGACTAGTTTTGGGCAATGAGCAGTTCTTC
TRBV24-1	14	-	TRBJ2-1	many	CATQGRGFRNEQFF	TGTGCCACCCAGGGGAGGGGTTTTCGCAATGAGCAGTTCTTC
TRBV6-1	15	TRBD1	TRBJ1-6	-	CASNKLGTGNSPLHF	TGTGCCAGCAACAAATTGGGGACAGGCAATTCACCCCTCCACTTT
TRBV29-1	13	TRBD1	TRBJ1-1	-	CSVSGQPNTEAFF	TGCAGCGTTTCGGGACAGCCGAACACTGAAGCTTTCTTT
TRBV3-1	13	-	TRBJ1-2	many	CASSFRQTGGYTF	TGTGCCAGCAGCTTCAGACAGACAGGTGGCTACACCTTC
TRBV4-3	16	TRBD2	TRBJ2-4	-	CASSQDTRGGGNIQYF	TGCGCCAGCAGCCAAGATACGAGAGGCGGGGGAAACATTCAGTACTTC
TRBV29-1	13	-	TRBJ2-2	few	CSVGDQVTGELFF	TGCAGCGTTGGGGACCAGGTTACCGGGGAGCTGTTTTTT
TRBV20-1	14	-	TRBJ1-1	-	CSAPREASNTEAFF	TGCAGTGCCCCCCGGGAGGCCTCAAACACTGAAGCTTTCTTT
TRBV29-1	10	TRBD1	TRBJ1-2	many	CSVAGGVDTF	TGCAGCGTTGCAGGGGGAGTCGACACCTTC
TRBV18	15	-	TRBJ1-5	-	CASSTLPGDNQPQHF	TGTGCCAGCTCAACCCTCCCAGGGGACAATCAGCCCCAGCATTTT
TRBV6-1	12	TRBD1	TRBJ2-5	few	CASTTRGTGEYF	TGTGCCAGCACTACCCGGGGGACAGGGGAATACTTC
TRBV7-7	11	-	TRBJ2-5	-	CASSLADIRYF	TGTGCTAGCAGCTTAGCGGACATCCGGTACTTC
TRBV27	14	TRBD1	TRBJ2-3	-	CASSFGTGADTQYF	TGTGCCAGCAGTTTTGGGACAGGGGCAGATACGCAGTATTTT
TRBV12-5	15	-	TRBJ2-4	-	CASGLTGRAKNIQYF	TGTGCTAGTGGTTTGACAGGGAGGGCCAAAAACATTCAGTACTTC
TRBV19	16	TRBD2	TRBJ2-3	few	CASSIGSTSGSDTQYF	TGTGCCAGTAGTATAGGTAGCACTAGCGGGAGCGATACGCAGTATTTT
TRBV28	12	-	TRBJ1-1	many	CASRARQPGAFF	TGTGCCAGCAGAGCCCGACAGCCAGGGGCTTTCTTT
TRBV6-2/TRBV6-3	16	-	TRBJ1-5	-	CASKRGTGGGNQPQHF	TGTGCCAGCAAGCGGGGGACGGGAGGGGGCAATCAGCCCCAGCATTTT
TRBV12-3/TRBV12-4	16	-	TRBJ2-1	-	CASSPEDKGPYNEQFF	TGTGCCAGCAGCCCAGAGGACAAGGGGCCCTACAATGAGCAGTTCTTC
TRBV27	13	TRBD2	TRBJ2-7	many	CASSPSGIYEQYF	TGTGCCAGCAGCCCTAGCGGGATCTACGAGCAGTACTTC
TRBV11-2	17	TRBD2	TRBJ2-7	many	CASSLAPGTSGPYEQYF	TGTGCCAGCAGTTTAGCCCCGGGAACTAGCGGTCCCTACGAGCAGTACTTC
TRBV9	15	TRBD1	TRBJ1-1	few	CASSVASQGGTEAFF	TGTGCCAGCAGCGTAGCTTCTCAGGGGGGCACTGAAGCTTTCTTT
TRBV12-3/TRBV12-4	13	-	TRBJ2-7	-	CASSRGGVREQYF	TGTGCCAGCAGTCGGGGCGGGGTTCGGGAGCAGTACTTC
TRBV30	19	-	TRBJ1-1	few	CAWTAPGHLIPPRTTEAFF	TGTGCCTGGACAGCCCCCGGACACCTTATACCCCCGAGAACCACTGAAGCTTTCTTT